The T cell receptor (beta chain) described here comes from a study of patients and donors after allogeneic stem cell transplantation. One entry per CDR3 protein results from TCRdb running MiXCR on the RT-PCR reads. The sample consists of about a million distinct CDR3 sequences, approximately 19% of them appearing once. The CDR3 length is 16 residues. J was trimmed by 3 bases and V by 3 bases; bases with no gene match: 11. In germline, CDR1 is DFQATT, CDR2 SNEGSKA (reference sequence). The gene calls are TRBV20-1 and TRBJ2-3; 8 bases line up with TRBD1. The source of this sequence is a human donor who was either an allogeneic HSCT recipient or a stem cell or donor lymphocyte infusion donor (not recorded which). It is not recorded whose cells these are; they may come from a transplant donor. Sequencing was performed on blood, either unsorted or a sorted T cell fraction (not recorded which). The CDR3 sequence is CSASYLRGRGTDTQYF. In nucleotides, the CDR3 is TGCAGTGCTAGTTACCTCAGGGGGCGAGGGACAGATACGCAGTATTTT.